This T cell receptor beta chain was sequenced in a study of blood T cells in healthy people across ages. This clonotype was counted many times. No antigen is known for it. Study-wide results and limits: Naive and antigen-experienced cells could not be conclusively compared, given unsorted PBMCs.

The donors, all healthy, were Caucasians living in Russia, aged roughly 6 to 100. About 10 milliliters of peripheral blood were drawn from each donor. Next came a second PCR, run for about 7 to 12 cycles, which used a sample-barcoded 5' primer along with a J-beta primer mix. Using its own MiXCR run on the 5' RACE reads, TCRdb lists one record per CDR3 protein. The data show 900,000 to 950,000 distinct CDR3 sequences, 29% seen once. This sample was shared with a second study, whose subject was T cells of mothers and their children. That report notes: The study obtained over 8 million TCR beta CDR3 reads per mother and 2.5 million to 3.5 million per child.

The TCR comes from a woman aged 40 to 50 in good health. Material for sequencing was blood.

For the CDR3, the DNA is TGTGCCAGCAGCACAATAAGGAAAGAGACCCAGTACTTC. Translation: CASSTIRKETQYF. The chain employs TRBV7-9 and TRBJ2-5, with no clear D. V dropped 5 bases and J dropped 3 bases, with 10 bases sitting between them. Germline CDR1 reads SEHNR; CDR2 reads FQNEAQ (reference sequence). This CDR3 spans 13 amino acids.